The clone carrying this T cell receptor beta chain occurred many times. TCRdb independently ran MiXCR on the reads; one entry per CDR3 protein. The sample contains about 400,000 distinct CDR3 sequences, roughly 18% of which appear only once. These data belong to a study of T cell repertoires in cytomegalovirus infection. V lost 5 bases, J lost 2 bases, and 7 bases lay in between. CDR3 length: 12 amino acids. Germline V lookup: CDR1 SEHNR, CDR2 FQNEAQ (reference sequence). Source material: PBMCs. The clonotype originates from a human donor in good health (CMV status not recorded). Some clones in this sample may be carry-over from other donors' samples. The rearrangement links TRBV7-9 to TRBJ2-7; D gene uncertain. The CDR3 loop is CASSPAPYEQYF. CDR3 sequence (DNA): TGTGCCAGCAGCCCCGCCCCCTACGAGCAGTACTTC.